This T cell receptor beta chain is drawn from a study of spatial heterogeneity in lung cancer. Across the study: Sequencing of follow-up PBMC samples took place when they were available, at a median of about 22 months after resection. For the average unique TCR and UMI combination, more than eight occurrences appeared in raw reads.

TCRdb itself ran the 5' RACE reads through MiXCR, one entry per CDR3 protein. Here the sample spans roughly 120,000 distinct CDR3 sequences, 12% being singletons. The V segment lost 4 bases and the J segment 6 bases; nucleotides outside the gene matches: 14. CDR1 MNHEY and CDR2 SMNVEV come from the germline V gene (reference sequence). The CDR3 has 16 residues. The time point is: blood at routine non-recurrence follow-up after resection. Tumor, nontumor lung or frozen PBMC supplied whole RNA, sequenced without sorting. The sequence was obtained from a male donor with early-stage non-small cell lung cancer. The sequences come from PBMCs, collected at follow-up. The chain couples TRBV27 to TRBJ2-7; 8 nucleotides match TRBD1. The CDR3 DNA is TGTGCCAGCAGTTCTTTAACAGGGGGAATCCGGGCCGAGCAGTACTTC. Encoded protein: CASSSLTGGIRAEQYF.